Below are 18 T cell receptor beta chains sequenced from a single sample in a study of cytomegalovirus exposure and HLA in healthy donors. With 60 Vbeta and 13 Jbeta primers, the PCR was carried out. The assay was immunoSEQ multiplex PCR, and TCRdb's table has in-frame clones only and misses some. This table holds 110,000 or so clones, 82% found once. Source material: PBMCs. These receptors were collected from a woman aged 18-29 years in good health and CMV-seronegative.

This rearrangement joins TRBV28 to TRBJ2-1; 9 nucleotides agree with TRBD1. The CDR3 has 15 amino acids. V was pared by 5 bases and J by 7 bases, with 9 bases of the junction left unmatched. Germline CDR1 reads MDHEN; CDR2 reads SYDVKM. CDR3 region: CASSANRGLWNEQFF. The CDR3 nucleotides are TGTGCCAGCAGTGCGAACAGGGGGCTCTGGAATGAGCAGTTCTTC.

J is TRBJ2-1 and V is TRBV29-1; 7 bases are a match to TRBD2. Trimming removed 6 bases from V and 10 bases from J; junction bases left unmatched: 9. Germline assignment: CDR1 SQVTM and CDR2 ANQGSEA. This CDR3 spans 12 amino acids. CDR3 region: CSVRSGEEEQFF. CDR3 coding DNA: TGCAGCGTAAGAAGCGGGGAGGAGGAGCAGTTCTTC.

This sequence joins TRBV4-2 and TRBJ2-1; the match to TRBD2 covers 10 bases. CDR3 size: 19 residues. Germline V CDR1 and CDR2: LGHNA, YNFKEQ. The ends lost 0 bases at V and 1 base at J; junction bases unmatched: 9. The CDR3 nucleotides read TGTGCCAGCAGCCAAGATGGGCTAGCGGGGGATTGGTCCTACAATGAGCAGTTCTTC. Translating gives CASSQDGLAGDWSYNEQFF.

The V call is TRBV6-1, the J call TRBJ2-7; 9 bases fit TRBD2. Losses at the gene ends were 4 bases for V and 0 bases for J; bases not matched to a gene: 1. This CDR3 has 14 amino acids. The germline gives CDR1 MNHNS, CDR2 SASEGT. CDR3 sequence: CASSAGLASYEQYF. The CDR3 coding sequence is TGTGCCAGCAGTGCGGGACTAGCCTCCTACGAGCAGTACTTC.

V gene TRBV6-1 combines with J gene TRBJ1-2, with D maybe TRBD1 (6 bases). CDR1 and CDR2 (germline): MNHNS, SASEGT. CDR3 length: 14 residues. Trimming removed 2 bases from V and 2 bases from J, with 9 bases in between. CDR3: CASSETGLNYGYTF. DNA for the CDR3: TGTGCCAGCAGTGAAACAGGGCTAAACTATGGCTACACCTTC.

The V call is TRBV11-3, the J call TRBJ1-1; 8 nucleotides match TRBD1. The CDR3 loop spans 16 amino acids. Germline V lookup: CDR1 SGHNT, CDR2 YENEEA. V lost 5 bases and J lost 1; bases outside the gene matches: 9. CDR3 loop: CASSPRDRLTNTEAFF. The CDR3, as DNA: TGTGCCAGCAGCCCGAGGGACAGGTTAACGAACACTGAAGCTTTCTTT.

The genes are TRBV15 and TRBJ2-2; TRBD2 aligns across 14 bases. This CDR3 is 16 amino acids long. J was trimmed by 7 bases and V by 5 bases; bases with no gene match: 6. Germline-derived CDR1 and CDR2 are LNHNV and YYDKDF (reference sequence). The CDR3: CATSRRLAGGIGELFF. The DNA for the CDR3 is TGTGCCACCAGCCGCCGACTAGCGGGAGGGATCGGGGAGCTGTTTTTT.

The rearrangement links TRBV11-2 to TRBJ1-4; 9 nucleotides match TRBD1. V lost 5 bases to trimming and J lost 8 bases; unmatched junction nucleotides: 9. The CDR3 has 15 amino acids. The germline gives CDR1 SGHAT, CDR2 FQNNGV. CDR3 region: CASSGQGKSREKLFF. The CDR3 bases are TGTGCCAGCAGCGGACAGGGGAAAAGTAGGGAAAAACTGTTTTTT.

This clone has only a few counts. The V and J genes are TRBV9 and TRBJ1-2; D not resolved. Trimming shortened V by 2 bases and J by 6 bases, and 11 bases separated the two germline ends. This CDR3 has 13 amino acids. CDR1 and CDR2 (germline): SGDLS, YYNGEE. The CDR3 DNA reads TGTGCCAGCAGCGTTGAACAGAACAATGGCTACACCTTC. Translated: CASSVEQNNGYTF.

The chain recombines TRBV2 with TRBJ2-6; 7 positions match TRBD1. With V trimmed by 8 bases and J by 0 bases, 4 bases remained unmatched. The CDR3 covers 15 residues. Germline CDR1 is SNHLY and CDR2 is FYNNEI. The CDR3: CASRTGSSGANVLTF. In DNA, the CDR3 is TGTGCCAGCCGGACAGGAAGCTCTGGGGCCAACGTCCTGACTTTC.

This rearrangement joins TRBV29-1 to TRBJ1-1; the D gene is possibly TRBD1 (5 bases). The CDR3 runs to 14 residues. Germline lookup yields CDR1 SQVTM and CDR2 ANQGSEA. Deletions cut 4 bases from V and 1 base from J, with 13 bases between. CDR3 DNA sequence: TGCAGCGTTGGACCGGGGGTTGGGAACACTGAAGCTTTCTTT. Encoded protein: CSVGPGVGNTEAFF.

The chain links TRBV7-2 to TRBJ1-1; D might be TRBD1 (6 bases). Trimming pared 2 bases from V and 0 bases from J, leaving 19 bases between. The germline CDR1 and CDR2 sequences are SGHTA and FQGNSA. The CDR3 runs 18 residues. CDR3 loop: CASSLRPGAFVMNTEAFF. The DNA of the CDR3 is TGTGCCAGCAGCTTACGGCCAGGGGCGTTCGTTATGAACACTGAAGCTTTCTTT.

The chain combines TRBV6-5 with TRBJ1-1; D unresolved. Germline V gene lookup returns CDR1 MNHEY and CDR2 SVGAGI. This CDR3 is 14 amino acids long. Deletions cut 2 bases from V and 1 base from J, with 8 bases between. In DNA, the CDR3 is TGTGCCAGCAGTTACCGTCCAGGGAACACTGAAGCTTTCTTT. The encoded protein is CASSYRPGNTEAFF.

The chain uses TRBV18 and TRBJ1-1, with D maybe TRBD1 (6 bases). Germline V CDR1 and CDR2: KGHSH, LQKENI. Between the trimmed V and J ends, which lost 2 bases and 6 bases, there was a span of 10 bases. The CDR3 contains 13 residues. The CDR3 protein is CASSPFGGPEAFF. The CDR3 nucleotides read TGTGCCAGCTCACCATTCGGGGGGCCTGAAGCTTTCTTT.

This rearrangement joins TRBV11-2 to TRBJ2-2; D is possibly TRBD2 (5 bases). Germline values: CDR1 SGHAT, CDR2 FQNNGV. The length of the CDR3 is 18 residues. V lost 6 bases and J 6 bases, leaving 26 bases between the germline ends. CDR3 coding DNA: TGTGCCAGCAGGACCATGGACCGGGATGAACCCAAAGCCGGGGAGCTGTTTTTT. Amino acids: CASRTMDRDEPKAGELFF.

V and J are TRBV27 and TRBJ1-2; 7 positions match TRBD1. Per germline, CDR1 MNHEY and CDR2 SMNVEV (reference sequence). V lost 5 bases and J lost 6; bases outside the gene matches: 12. The CDR3 contains 15 residues. CDR3 in DNA: TGTGCCAGCAGTGGTGACAGGGCGAGGTGGAATGGCTACACCTTC. Translated: CASSGDRARWNGYTF.

Relative to its sample, this clone is medium-sized. This chain joins TRBV2 and TRBJ1-2; D is possibly TRBD1 (6 bases). The V and J ends lost 8 bases and 5 bases respectively, with 12 bases between them. The length of the CDR3 is 12 residues. Germline CDR1 reads SNHLY; CDR2 reads FYNNEI. The CDR3 loop reads CASRLQGYGYTF. DNA for the CDR3: TGTGCCAGCCGTTTACAGGGTTATGGCTACACCTTC.

The CDR3 region is CASSHTGLLSYEQYF. DNA for the CDR3: TGTGCCAGCAGCCATACGGGACTACTGTCCTACGAGCAGTACTTC. The chain links TRBV5-6 to TRBJ2-7; 7 positions match TRBD2. CDR3 length equals 15 residues. The J segment lost 1 base and the V segment lost 4 bases, leaving 8 bases of the junction unmatched. Germline CDR1 is SGHDT and CDR2 is YYEEEE.